Below, 18 T cell receptor beta chains from the same sample are listed, as sequenced in a study of human T cells and chemical hapten exposure. TCRdb redid the calling of the RACE reads with MiXCR, one entry per CDR3 protein. The repertoire holds a few hundred thousand distinct CDR3 sequences, with about 6% as singletons. The sample's time point: patch test 2, 6 weeks after DPC sensitization. Treatment noted: therapeutic diphenylcyclopropenone sensitization with weekly scalp DPC. The input for sequencing was whole blood, taken in connection with sensitization to the hapten diphenylcyclopropenone (DPC). Every receptor here comes from a woman between 18 and 29 years old with alopecia areata. Some clones in this sample may be carry-over from other donors' samples.

The V call is TRBV2, the J call TRBJ2-2, with D perhaps assigned TRBD1 or TRBD2 (6 bases each). The germline V gene encodes CDR1 SNHLY and CDR2 FYNNEI. The CDR3 is made up of 15 amino acids. Trimming shortened V by 5 bases and J by 3 bases, and 13 bases separated the two germline ends. The CDR3 spells CASSKWRGDTGELFF. Written as DNA, the CDR3 is TGTGCCAGCAGTAAATGGAGGGGGGACACCGGGGAGCTGTTTTTT.

This clonotype was counted ten times or more. This chain joins TRBV28 and TRBJ2-7; D is possibly TRBD2 (5 bases). Trimming removed 5 bases from V and 0 bases from J, with 11 bases in between. Germline V lookup: CDR1 MDHEN, CDR2 SYDVKM. CDR3 length: 14 amino acids. The CDR3 nucleotides read TGTGCCAGCAGTCGGCCCGGGATCTCCTACGAGCAGTACTTC. It yields the protein CASSRPGISYEQYF.

This clonotype was seen more than once but under ten times. This chain uses TRBV18 with TRBJ1-1; 8 bases map to TRBD1. The CDR3 extends over 14 amino acids. V was clipped by 4 bases and J by 5 bases; unmatched bases: 6. Germline V gene data show CDR1 as KGHSH and CDR2 as LQKENI. Written as DNA, the CDR3 is TGTGCCAGCTCACGGACAGGGTTAGGAACTGAAGCTTTCTTT. This codes for CASSRTGLGTEAFF.

This clonotype was counted at least ten times. V and J are TRBV25-1 and TRBJ2-7; 9 bases map to TRBD1. This CDR3 comprises 14 residues. CDR1 MGHDK and CDR2 SYGVNS come from the germline V gene. The V gene end was trimmed by 4 bases and the J gene end by 3 bases; junction bases not matched to a gene: 4. CDR3 DNA sequence: TGTGCCAGCAGTGGAGGACAGGGGTACTACGAGCAGTACTTC. Translation gives CASSGGQGYYEQYF.

Only a few counts were recorded for this clonotype. The V gene is TRBV12-3 or TRBV12-4, the J gene TRBJ1-5; no reliable D call. Trimming took 2 bases from V and 5 from J, leaving 10 bases between them. The CDR3 runs 14 residues. CDR3 nucleotides: TGTGCCAGCAGTTTACTCTACGGGGATCAGCCCCAGCATTTT. Its translation: CASSLLYGDQPQHF.

This clonotype was found many times. The chain recombines TRBV6-2 or TRBV6-3 with TRBJ1-1; TRBD1 matches 8 bases. The CDR3 is made up of 14 amino acids. Trimming cost V 6 bases and J 8 bases; bases outside gene matches: 11. The germline gives CDR1 MNHEY, CDR2 SVGEGT. CDR3 bases: TGTGCCAGCAGCCCACATGGGACAGGCCGAGAAGCTTTCTTT. Residues: CASSPHGTGREAFF.

The J gene is TRBJ1-2, the V gene TRBV9; TRBD1 aligns across 7 bases. Losses at the gene ends were 5 bases for V and 2 bases for J; bases not matched to a gene: 6. The CDR3 sequence is 14 residues long. The V gene's germline CDR1 is SGDLS and CDR2 YYNGEE. CDR3 sequence reads: CASSPTTGNYGYTF. The CDR3 region has the DNA TGTGCCAGCAGTCCTACGACAGGGAACTATGGCTACACCTTC.

This clonotype has only a few counts. CDR3 sequence: CASSYLGQGESYNEQFF. The CDR3 DNA is TGTGCCAGCAGTTACCTCGGACAGGGGGAGTCCTACAATGAGCAGTTCTTC. The rearrangement links TRBV6-6 to TRBJ2-1; TRBD1 aligns across 10 bases. This CDR3 has 17 residues. V shed 2 bases, J shed 1 base, and the junction held 5 bases outside the gene matches. Germline V lookup: CDR1 MNHNY, CDR2 SVGAGI (reference sequence).

This clonotype was found a few times. The rearrangement uses TRBV5-5 and TRBJ2-5; 10 bases line up with TRBD2. The CDR3 sequence is 16 residues long. CDR1 and CDR2 from the germline V gene are SGHKS and YYEKEE (reference sequence). J gave up 7 bases and V 3 bases, and 12 bases lay outside the gene matches. DNA for the CDR3: TGTGCCAGCAGCTCCCAAGCGGGGGGGGAGATTGCGACCCAGTACTTC. This gives the protein CASSSQAGGEIATQYF. The full variable domain, its missing parts supplied by reference TRBV5-5 and TRBJ2-5, is DAGVTQSPTHLIKTRGQQVTLRCSPISGHKSVSWYQQVLGQGPQFIFQYYEKEERGRGNFPDRFSARQFPNYSSELNVNALLLGDSALYLCASSSQAGGEIATQYFGPGTRLLVL.

This clonotype has ten or more counts. The chain combines TRBV9 with TRBJ2-7; D gene unclear. Germline loops: CDR1 SGDLS, CDR2 YYNGEE. The CDR3 is made up of 14 amino acids. Trimming took off 4 bases at V and 1 base at J, with 12 bases between the two ends. CDR3 region: CASSPDGGSYEQYF. The CDR3 DNA follows: TGTGCCAGCAGCCCGGACGGTGGGTCCTACGAGCAGTACTTC.

The chain combines TRBV20-1 with TRBJ2-3; D perhaps matches TRBD1 (6 bases). This CDR3 is built from 14 residues. Germline V gives CDR1 DFQATT, CDR2 SNEGSKA (reference sequence). Trimming shortened V by 5 bases and J by 2 bases, and 14 bases separated the two germline ends. The CDR3 DNA sequence: TGCAGTGCTGGAACAGGGAGTATCACAGATACGCAGTATTTT. Translated, it gives CSAGTGSITDTQYF.

This clonotype has at least ten counts. The gene calls are TRBV7-2 and TRBJ1-6; TRBD1 matches 7 bases. Trimming removed 4 bases from V and 6 bases from J; junction bases left unmatched: 12. This CDR3 is 17 amino acids long. Germline assignment: CDR1 SGHTA and CDR2 FQGNSA. The DNA of the CDR3 is TGTGCCAGCAGCTCCCTGACAGGGTTTAGAACTAATTCACCCCTCCACTTT. Translated: CASSSLTGFRTNSPLHF.

The chain is built from TRBV12-3 or TRBV12-4 and TRBJ2-1; 7 bases line up with TRBD1. This CDR3 has 14 amino acids. V shed 6 bases, J shed 7 bases, and the junction held 9 bases outside the gene matches. The CDR3 is CASSYPGQFNEQFF. The CDR3 nucleotides read TGTGCCAGCAGCTACCCGGGACAGTTTAATGAGCAGTTCTTC.

The rearrangement joins TRBV12-3 or TRBV12-4 to TRBJ2-3, with D uncertain. CDR3 length: 15 amino acids. Trimming took off 3 bases at V and 2 bases at J, with 12 bases between the two ends. The CDR3 DNA sequence: TGTGCCAGCAGTTTCGTTCTCACTAACACAGATACGCAGTATTTT. Its protein is CASSFVLTNTDTQYF.

This clonotype was counted many times. The CDR3 loop is CASSQDVLEGSAASYNSPLHF. The CDR3, as DNA: TGTGCCAGCAGCCAAGATGTCCTCGAGGGTAGTGCTGCGTCCTATAATTCACCCCTCCACTTT. The chain couples TRBV4-2 to TRBJ1-6; no definite D call. V shed 0 bases and J shed 1 base, with 22 bases lying between them. CDR1 LGHNA and CDR2 YNFKEQ come from the germline V gene. The CDR3 is 21 amino acids.

This clonotype appeared many times. V gene TRBV29-1 combines with J gene TRBJ2-3, with D unresolved. Germline CDR1 and CDR2: SQVTM and ANQGSEA. The CDR3 spans 12 residues. Trimming took 7 bases from V and 0 from J, leaving 8 bases between them. Here the CDR3 DNA reads TGCAGCGCCCTGGGTAGCACAGATACGCAGTATTTT. As protein: CSALGSTDTQYF.

This clonotype appeared a few times. The chain is built from TRBV12-3 or TRBV12-4 and TRBJ2-7; a weak D match, TRBD1 (5 bases). The V end was cut by 0 bases, the J end by 2 bases, with 14 bases between. The CDR3 sequence is 16 residues long. CDR3 in DNA: TGTGCCAGCAGTTTAGCGATTTACCAGGGAACCTACGAGCAGTACTTC. Its protein is CASSLAIYQGTYEQYF.

The rearrangement joins TRBV7-2 to TRBJ1-6; possibly TRBD1 for D (6 bases). Germline values: CDR1 SGHTA, CDR2 FQGNSA. CDR3 length equals 17 residues. The V gene lost 0 bases and the J gene lost 6 bases, with 15 bases spanning the gap. CDR3 bases: TGTGCCAGCAGCTTAGCTGTGGGGGGCTGGGGTAATTCACCCCTCCACTTT. It encodes CASSLAVGGWGNSPLHF. The entire variable domain, with the rest obtained from reference TRBV7-2 and TRBJ1-6, is as follows: GAGVSQSPSNKVTEKGKDVELRCDPISGHTALYWYRQSLGQGLEFLIYFQGNSAPDKSGLPSDRFSAERTGGSVSTLTIQRTQQEDSAVYLCASSLAVGGWGNSPLHFGNGTRLTVT.